This T cell receptor (beta chain) was profiled in a study of blood T cell repertoires in COVID-19. V was pared by 4 bases and J by 5 bases, with 17 bases between. The V gene's germline CDR1 is SGDLS and CDR2 YYNGEE. This CDR3 region has 15 residues. This clone was seen just once. Donors in Cohort 3 counted as recovered after two negative PCRs, clearance, or symptom resolution. Libraries were prepared by immunoSEQ multiplex PCR; TCRdb keeps only in-frame clonotypes and omits some of them. This table holds 150,000 to 190,000 clones, 80% to 90% found once. V usage is TRBV9 and J usage is TRBJ2-3; possible D gene TRBD1, 6 bases. Sample: PBMCs or T cells enriched from blood (not recorded which). The clonotype comes from a man aged 50-59 years who had recovered from COVID-19. The CDR3 bases are TGTGCCAGCAGCCAAGATGACAGGTACCGAGATACGCAGTATTTT. It is translated as CASSQDDRYRDTQYF. The full variable domain, its missing parts supplied by reference TRBV9 and TRBJ2-3, is DSGVTQTPKHLITATGQRVTLRCSPRSGDLSVYWYQQSLDQGLQFLIQYYNGEERAKGNILERFSAQQFPDLHSELNLSSLELGDSALYFCASSQDDRYRDTQYFGPGTRLTVL.